These T cell receptor beta chains were read from a single sample in a study of OX40 agonist ivuxolimab in advanced cancers. Libraries were prepared by immunoSEQ multiplex PCR; TCRdb keeps only in-frame clonotypes and omits some of them. In the table there are 30,000 to 40,000 clones, roughly 80% of which are singletons. The source was CD4+ or CD8+ T cells sorted from blood, collected in a trial of the OX40 agonist ivuxolimab. Source of these receptors: an adult with an advanced solid tumor such as melanoma, head and neck, liver or kidney cancer. The CDR3 runs from the conserved cysteine through the conserved F or W. D genes are given only for firm matches. Clone size appears in some rows only: once, few, many, or a class for an expanded clone.

clone_size: -
j_call: TRBJ2-3
d_call: TRBD2
v_call: TRBV27
cdr3_nt: TGTGCCAGCACCTCCCTCGGGACTAGCGGGGGGCCGGGAGATACGCAGTATTTT
cdr3_aa: CASTSLGTSGGPGDTQYF

clone_size: once
j_call: TRBJ1-1
d_call: -
v_call: TRBV19
cdr3_nt: TGTGCCAGTAGTGAAGGGGTGGGGACTGAAGCTTTCTTT
cdr3_aa: CASSEGVGTEAFF

clone_size: -
j_call: TRBJ2-1
d_call: -
v_call: TRBV19
cdr3_nt: TGTGCCAGTAGTATAGGACCGGGCGACAATGAGCAGTTCTTC
cdr3_aa: CASSIGPGDNEQFF

clone_size: -
j_call: TRBJ2-3
d_call: -
v_call: TRBV10-1
cdr3_nt: TGCGCCAGCAGTGATGTGTCATCTTACAGCACAGATACGCAGTATTTT
cdr3_aa: CASSDVSSYSTDTQYF

clone_size: -
j_call: TRBJ2-7
d_call: -
v_call: TRBV27
cdr3_nt: TGTGCCAGCAGTTTTCCGGGCGGAGAGCAGTACTTC
cdr3_aa: CASSFPGGEQYF

clone_size: -
j_call: TRBJ2-1
d_call: TRBD2
v_call: TRBV15
cdr3_nt: TGTGCCACCAGACTAGCGGGAGGGGATGAGCAGTTCTTC
cdr3_aa: CATRLAGGDEQFF

clone_size: -
j_call: TRBJ1-1
d_call: -
v_call: TRBV9
cdr3_nt: TGTGCCAGCAGTTTAGGGGGGGGCACTGAAGCTTTCTTT
cdr3_aa: CASSLGGGTEAFF

clone_size: -
j_call: TRBJ2-7
d_call: TRBD2
v_call: TRBV5-1
cdr3_nt: TGCGCCAGCAGCTTGGGGGCGGGGGGGTACGAGCAGTACTTC
cdr3_aa: CASSLGAGGYEQYF

clone_size: -
j_call: TRBJ2-3
d_call: -
v_call: TRBV11-3
cdr3_nt: TGTGCCAGCAGCACCCGGGACGGCACAGATACGCAGTATTTT
cdr3_aa: CASSTRDGTDTQYF

clone_size: -
j_call: TRBJ1-2
d_call: -
v_call: TRBV27
cdr3_nt: TGTGCCAGCAGTCCCATTGAGAGGGGAGGCTATGGCTACACCTTC
cdr3_aa: CASSPIERGGYGYTF

clone_size: -
j_call: TRBJ2-3
d_call: -
v_call: TRBV4-1
cdr3_nt: TGCGCCAGCAGCCTAAGACAGGGAGGGATGGATACGCAGTATTTT
cdr3_aa: CASSLRQGGMDTQYF

clone_size: -
j_call: TRBJ2-7
d_call: -
v_call: TRBV13
cdr3_nt: TGTGCCAGCAGCTTGGGAGGGGGCCTTGGCGAGCAGTACTTC
cdr3_aa: CASSLGGGLGEQYF

clone_size: once
j_call: TRBJ1-5
d_call: TRBD1
v_call: TRBV7-8
cdr3_nt: TGTGCCAGCAGCTTAGGGGGGACAGCAGAAAATCAGCCCCAGCATTTT
cdr3_aa: CASSLGGTAENQPQHF

clone_size: -
j_call: TRBJ2-7
d_call: -
v_call: TRBV2
cdr3_nt: TGTGCCAGCAGTGGACAGGACTACGAGCAGTACTTC
cdr3_aa: CASSGQDYEQYF

clone_size: -
j_call: TRBJ2-2
d_call: -
v_call: TRBV27
cdr3_nt: TGTGCCAGCATTCAGGCGAACACCGGGGAGCTGTTTTTT
cdr3_aa: CASIQANTGELFF

clone_size: -
j_call: TRBJ2-1
d_call: TRBD1
v_call: TRBV11-2
cdr3_nt: TGTGCCAGCAGCTTAGGACCCCCGGGACAGGGGGCTTCATGGGAGCAGTTCTTC
cdr3_aa: CASSLGPPGQGASWEQFF

clone_size: -
j_call: TRBJ1-2
d_call: TRBD1
v_call: TRBV7-9
cdr3_nt: TGTGCCAGCAGCTTAGAGTTCCTACAGGGGAACTATGGCTACACCTTC
cdr3_aa: CASSLEFLQGNYGYTF

clone_size: -
j_call: TRBJ1-5
d_call: TRBD1
v_call: TRBV23-1
cdr3_nt: TGCGCCAGCAGCAACCAGGGGGCAGGGATAGATCAGCCCCAGCATTTT
cdr3_aa: CASSNQGAGIDQPQHF

clone_size: -
j_call: TRBJ2-2
d_call: -
v_call: TRBV12-1
cdr3_nt: TGTGCCAGCAGCGCTCTCTTGACGGGGGGGTCTGGGGAGCTGTTTTTT
cdr3_aa: CASSALLTGGSGELFF

clone_size: -
j_call: TRBJ2-7
d_call: -
v_call: TRBV5-6
cdr3_nt: TGTGCCAGCAGCTTCGATACGGGATACGAGCAGTACTTC
cdr3_aa: CASSFDTGYEQYF

clone_size: -
j_call: TRBJ2-1
d_call: -
v_call: TRBV29-1
cdr3_nt: TGCAGCGTTCAGCCTGGCCAAGGGAATGAGCAGTTCTTC
cdr3_aa: CSVQPGQGNEQFF

clone_size: -
j_call: TRBJ2-7
d_call: TRBD2
v_call: TRBV30
cdr3_nt: TGTGCCTCTCTAGCGGGCCCCTACGAGCAGTACTTC
cdr3_aa: CASLAGPYEQYF

clone_size: -
j_call: TRBJ2-4
d_call: TRBD2
v_call: TRBV9
cdr3_nt: TGTGCCAGCAGCCCCGGGACTACCGCCGGGCAAAAAAACATTCAGTACTTC
cdr3_aa: CASSPGTTAGQKNIQYF

clone_size: -
j_call: TRBJ2-2
d_call: -
v_call: TRBV27
cdr3_nt: TGTGCCAGCAGTCCAGGGGTCCCCGGGGAGCTGTTTTTT
cdr3_aa: CASSPGVPGELFF

clone_size: -
j_call: TRBJ2-5
d_call: -
v_call: TRBV7-9
cdr3_nt: TGTGCCAGCAGCTTAGGATCGCCGGGACCCCCAGAGACCCAGTACTTC
cdr3_aa: CASSLGSPGPPETQYF

clone_size: -
j_call: TRBJ1-6
d_call: -
v_call: TRBV5-4
cdr3_nt: TGTGCCAGCAGCTTGGCTCCTAATTCACCCCTCCACTTT
cdr3_aa: CASSLAPNSPLHF

clone_size: -
j_call: TRBJ2-7
d_call: -
v_call: TRBV19
cdr3_nt: TGTGCCAGTAGTATATTCGCGAGGCCCTCCTACGAGCAGTACTTC
cdr3_aa: CASSIFARPSYEQYF

clone_size: -
j_call: TRBJ2-2
d_call: -
v_call: TRBV28
cdr3_nt: TGTGCCAGCGTGGCCGAGGGGCTTGGGAACACCGGGGAGCTGTTTTTT
cdr3_aa: CASVAEGLGNTGELFF

clone_size: -
j_call: TRBJ2-2
d_call: -
v_call: TRBV9
cdr3_nt: TGTGCCAGCAGCCCCTTCTGGACGGGGAACACCGGGGAGCTGTTTTTT
cdr3_aa: CASSPFWTGNTGELFF

clone_size: -
j_call: TRBJ1-1
d_call: -
v_call: TRBV19
cdr3_nt: TGTGCCAGTAGTTTCACGCCGAACACTGAAGCTTTCTTT
cdr3_aa: CASSFTPNTEAFF

clone_size: once
j_call: TRBJ1-5
d_call: TRBD1
v_call: TRBV7-9
cdr3_nt: TGTGCCAGCAGCTTCGAGGAACAGGGGACGGGCAATCAGCCCCAGCATTTT
cdr3_aa: CASSFEEQGTGNQPQHF

clone_size: -
j_call: TRBJ2-1
d_call: -
v_call: TRBV15
cdr3_nt: TGTGCCACCAGTCCTCTCCAGGGGATGGGCAACAATGAGCAGTTCTTC
cdr3_aa: CATSPLQGMGNNEQFF

clone_size: -
j_call: TRBJ2-3
d_call: -
v_call: TRBV27
cdr3_nt: TGTGCCAGCAGTTTAGGACCGACAGATACGCAGTATTTT
cdr3_aa: CASSLGPTDTQYF

clone_size: -
j_call: TRBJ1-5
d_call: -
v_call: TRBV7-9
cdr3_nt: TGTGCCAGCAGCCTAGAGGCACAGCCCCAGCATTTT
cdr3_aa: CASSLEAQPQHF

clone_size: -
j_call: TRBJ2-3
d_call: -
v_call: TRBV28
cdr3_nt: TGTGCCAGCAGCCTGTTCGGGGGAGATACGCAGTATTTT
cdr3_aa: CASSLFGGDTQYF

clone_size: -
j_call: TRBJ2-2
d_call: TRBD2
v_call: TRBV4-1
cdr3_nt: TGCGCCAGCAGCCAGTTAGCGGGTATTAAGGCCGGGGAGCTGTTTTTT
cdr3_aa: CASSQLAGIKAGELFF